Following are 21 T cell receptor beta chains from one sample sequenced in a study of blood T cells in healthy people across ages. Combining a sample-barcoded 5' primer with a J-beta primer mix, a second PCR ran for about 7 to 12 cycles. MiXCR was run by TCRdb on the 5' RACE reads, yielding one entry per CDR3 protein. This table has roughly 1,300,000 distinct CDR3 sequences, 55% to 75% appearing once. The sequenced material came from blood. Receptor source: a man between 18 and 29 years old in good health.

V gene TRBV12-3 or TRBV12-4 combines with J gene TRBJ2-2, with unresolved D. CDR3 length equals 13 residues. V was clipped by 5 bases and J by 8 bases, with 12 bases between them. The CDR3 sequence: CASSVGWPGELFF. The CDR3 DNA follows: TGTGCCAGCAGTGTGGGTTGGCCTGGGGAGCTGTTTTTT.

This chain uses TRBV29-1 with TRBJ1-1, with D uncertain. This CDR3 is built from 14 residues. Germline V gene sequence: CDR1 SQVTM, CDR2 ANQGSEA. V lost 4 bases, J lost 8 bases, and 20 bases lay in between. The CDR3 DNA sequence: TGCAGCGTTGCCCCGACTCCCTTAGGAGGGGAAGCTTTCTTT. Translating gives CSVAPTPLGGEAFF.

This chain joins TRBV6-5 and TRBJ1-6, with D unclear. V was pared by 0 bases and J by 7 bases, with 7 bases between. Per the germline V gene, CDR1 is MNHEY and CDR2 is SVGAGI. This CDR3 is 14 amino acids long. CDR3 sequence: CASSYSSGNSPLHF. Here the CDR3 DNA reads TGTGCCAGCAGTTACTCGTCGGGGAATTCACCCCTCCACTTT.

The rearrangement joins TRBV21-1 to TRBJ1-2; the DNA was not compared with TRBD1, the D call given in the table. TRBV21-1 is a listed pseudogene. The CDR3 length is 12 residues. The CDR3, as DNA: TGTGCCAGCAGCAAACAGGGTGGTGGCTACACCTTC. Encoded protein: CASSKQGGGYTF.

This clonotype has just a few counts. V and J are TRBV4-1 and TRBJ2-1, with D possibly being TRBD1 (7 bases). Germline V gene data show CDR1 as MGHRA and CDR2 as YSYEKL. The ends were cut back, 6 bases at V and 8 bases at J, with 26 bases in the middle. The CDR3 runs to 17 residues. The CDR3 DNA is TGCGCCAGCAGTGTACCCCCGACAGGGAGGTTTGGCGATGAGCAGTTCTTC. Residues: CASSVPPTGRFGDEQFF.

The V call is TRBV20-1, the J call TRBJ2-5; no reliable D call. CDR3 length: 11 amino acids. V was shortened by 3 bases and J by 2 bases, with 4 bases between the two germline ends. Germline CDR1 reads DFQATT; CDR2 reads SNEGSKA (reference sequence). This CDR3 reads CSASQQETQYF. The CDR3 DNA reads as TGCAGTGCTAGCCAACAAGAGACCCAGTACTTC.

V is TRBV25-1 and J is TRBJ2-7, with 10 positions matching TRBD2. CDR3 length: 18 residues. The ends lost 1 base at V and 7 bases at J; junction bases unmatched: 16. Germline V gene data show CDR1 as MGHDK and CDR2 as SYGVNS. CDR3 amino acids: CASSEWSSGGYPYNEQYF. The CDR3 bases are TGTGCCAGCAGTGAATGGTCTAGCGGGGGATACCCATACAATGAGCAGTACTTC.

The chain joins TRBV7-2 to TRBJ2-7; 7 bases agree with TRBD1. Trimming took 0 bases from V and 7 from J; bases not matched to a gene: 9. Germline CDR1 is SGHTA and CDR2 is FQGNSA. This CDR3 region has 15 residues. In DNA form, the CDR3 reads TGTGCCAGCAGCTTAGCCCTACAGGGGTGGGGGGAGCAGTACTTC. It yields the protein CASSLALQGWGEQYF.

This clonotype was counted a few times. This sequence joins TRBV29-1 and TRBJ2-5; 7 nucleotides agree with TRBD2. The CDR3 has 14 amino acids. Germline V gene lookup returns CDR1 SQVTM and CDR2 ANQGSEA. Unmatched junction bases numbered 8, after V lost 2 bases and J lost 5 bases. Written as DNA, the CDR3 is TGCAGCGTTGAACCGACTAGCATCCGGGAGACCCAGTACTTC. Its protein product is CSVEPTSIRETQYF.

This clonotype was found a few times. The rearrangement joins TRBV7-9 to TRBJ2-7; a possible D gene is TRBD2 (5 bases). Gene TRBJ2-4 matches the end of the DNA better, so the J call may be wrong. The CDR3 is 14 residues long. The germline CDR1 and CDR2 sequences are SEHNR and FQNEAQ (reference sequence). CDR3 residues: CASSSAAGRDIQYF. The DNA for the CDR3 is TGTGCCAGCAGCTCAGCGGCAGGAAGGGACATTCAGTACTTC.

This chain connects TRBV11-2 to TRBJ2-1; 9 nucleotides match TRBD1. The CDR3 contains 15 residues. Per germline, CDR1 SGHAT and CDR2 FQNNGV. V lost 5 bases, J lost 4 bases, and 6 bases stayed unmatched. The CDR3 bases are TGTGCCAGCAGCCAGTACAGGGGGCCATACAATGAGCAGTTCTTC. Its protein is CASSQYRGPYNEQFF.

This clonotype has a single count. The CDR3 is CASPRQTSGSRSSSYEQYF. The CDR3 nucleotides are TGTGCCAGCCCACGCCAGACTAGCGGGAGTAGATCGAGCTCCTACGAGCAGTACTTC. This sequence joins TRBV18 and TRBJ2-7, with 12 positions matching TRBD2. Trimming cost V 8 bases and J 0 bases; bases outside gene matches: 17. There are 19 residues in the CDR3. Germline V CDR1 and CDR2: KGHSH, LQKENI.

The V and J genes are TRBV4-1 and TRBJ2-5; 12 bases are a match to TRBD1. The germline CDR1 and CDR2 sequences are MGHRA and YSYEKL. J was trimmed by 13 bases and V by 3 bases; bases with no gene match: 15. CDR3 length: 16 amino acids. The CDR3 spells CASSQPRDRGRRVWYF. CDR3 DNA: TGCGCCAGCAGCCAGCCTAGGGACAGGGGGCGACGTGTATGGTACTTC.

Comments on this clonotype: A read error may produce the germline difference seen at one junction end. The chain links TRBV18 to TRBJ1-4; 8 bases match TRBD1. This CDR3 contains 14 residues. Germline V gives CDR1 KGHSH, CDR2 LQKENI. In nucleotides, the CDR3 is TGTGCCAGCTCAAAGGGACAGGATAATGAAAAACGGTTTTTT. Its translation is CASSKGQDNEKRFF.

CDR3 protein: CASSPIGTGAEQYF. The DNA for the CDR3 is TGTGCCAGCAGCCCTATCGGGACAGGGGCCGAGCAGTACTTC. The rearrangement uses TRBV3-1 and TRBJ2-5; 10 nucleotides align to TRBD1. The J call may be in error: the DNA end matches TRBJ2-7 better. Germline-derived CDR1 and CDR2 are LGHDT and YNNKEL (reference sequence). The CDR3 has 14 amino acids.

The CDR3 here is CSVAPSSGAHADTQYF. CDR3 coding DNA: TGCAGCGTAGCGCCCTCTAGCGGGGCCCACGCAGATACGCAGTATTTT. The rearrangement links TRBV29-1 to TRBJ2-3; 9 nucleotides align to TRBD2. Germline CDR1 is SQVTM and CDR2 is ANQGSEA. The CDR3 covers 16 residues. The trim removed 6 bases at V and 4 bases at J, leaving 14 bases unmatched.

Only a few counts were recorded for this clonotype. V gene TRBV11-2 combines with J gene TRBJ2-1; no clear D gene. Germline V lookup: CDR1 SGHAT, CDR2 FQNNGV. CDR3 length: 11 residues. Trimming stripped 3 bases from V and 10 bases from J, with 7 bases between. This chain's CDR3 is CASSFTEEQFF. DNA of the CDR3: TGTGCCAGCAGCTTTACCGAGGAGCAGTTCTTC.

The V gene is TRBV20-1, the J gene TRBJ2-1; no firm D call. V was trimmed by 5 bases and J by 7 bases, leaving 15 bases between them. Looked up from germline, CDR1 is DFQATT and CDR2 is SNEGSKA (reference sequence). CDR3 size: 13 residues. CDR3 DNA: TGCAGTGCTGTCCGGAAAAATGAAAATGAGCAGTTCTTC. Residues: CSAVRKNENEQFF.

This sequence joins TRBV7-2 and TRBJ2-5; 8 bases match TRBD1. The CDR3 spans 14 residues. CDR1 and CDR2 from the germline V gene are SGHTA and FQGNSA. The ends lost 4 bases at V and 0 bases at J; junction bases unmatched: 1. Written as DNA, the CDR3 is TGTGCCAGCAGCTGGACAGGGAACCAAGAGACCCAGTACTTC. Its translation: CASSWTGNQETQYF. Full variable domain (remainder filled in from reference TRBV7-2 and TRBJ2-5): GAGVSQSPSNKVTEKGKDVELRCDPISGHTALYWYRQSLGQGLEFLIYFQGNSAPDKSGLPSDRFSAERTGGSVSTLTIQRTQQEDSAVYLCASSWTGNQETQYFGPGTRLLVL.

This chain links TRBV9 with TRBJ2-3, with TRBD2 matching over 9 bases. Per germline, CDR1 SGDLS and CDR2 YYNGEE. This CDR3 comprises 16 residues. Germline trimming cut 5 bases from V and 4 bases from J; bases unmatched to any gene: 11. Here the CDR3 DNA reads TGTGCCAGCAGGGGTATTAGCGGGAGTTCGTCAGATACGCAGTATTTT. It is translated as CASRGISGSSSDTQYF.

This chain uses TRBV12-3 or TRBV12-4 with TRBJ2-7; the D gene is possibly TRBD2 (6 bases). The CDR3 is 15 residues long. Trimming cost V 5 bases and J 0 bases, with 14 bases left between them. CDR3: CASSPGGTSSYEQYF. The CDR3 bases are TGTGCCAGCAGTCCGGGCGGGACGAGCTCCTACGAGCAGTACTTC.